This T cell receptor (beta chain) was identified in a study of human T cells and chemical hapten exposure (TCRdb year 2021). As for the study more broadly: The libraries were sequenced as a pool, and the TCR yield per sample differed mostly because of small variations in library volumes within the pool. Peripheral blood TCR repertoire changes were tracked in vivo in alopecia patients during primary and secondary sensitization to the hapten diphenylcyclopropenone (DPC). Both TCR alpha and TCR beta chains were sequenced from each blood RNA sample.

Relative to germline, V is 2 bases shorter and J is 6 bases shorter, with 10 bases between their ends. The germline V gene encodes CDR1 MDHEN and CDR2 SYDVKM. Spanning cysteine to phenylalanine, the CDR3 consists of 14 amino acids. Just the 42-base CDR3 DNA is kept, in frame starting at base 1. The time point label of this sample denotes: healthy volunteer bleed at 2 weeks. Total RNA was extracted from unfractionated whole blood collected in Tempus Blood RNA tubes. Four or five healthy volunteers acted as controls for TCR sequencing and had blood drawn at day 0, 2 weeks and 6 weeks. The library was produced with RACE. Sequencing was carried out with a NextSeq 500. During library preparation, unique molecular identifiers were attached to individual cDNA molecules so that TCRs could be counted in a quantitative, reproducible way. The paper's processing steps were these. A median of approximately 96,000 TCRs per sample was observed, with a range of 23,224 to 690,600. V, J and CDR3 annotation of the TCR reads was carried out using the Decombinator software suite. To make PS versus PT1 abundance plots, every sample was subsampled to the same number of TCRs (28,000). Expanded TCRs were defined as absent before sensitization and observed at least eight times at the 2-week time point. Using fastp trimming at Q25 and MiXCR clonotype assembly, TCRdb reanalyzed the public sequencing data and kept in-frame beta chains. Rows merge per CDR3 protein into single entries with the most common DNA and genes. TCRdb, not the authors, supplied the V and J calls. The sample data list 45,000 or so distinct CDR3 sequences, and almost 4.5% of these were observed just once. Of the sample, around 5.8% falls within the top ten clones.

Beyond this particular receptor, the publication reports: No change with DPC sensitization was found in the number of TCRs above 1 in 1000 frequency, and no evidence of global repertoire structure alterations was found. After repeated subsampling, changes were observed in the strength of the expansion versus patch-test correlation and in the threshold at which the correlation became significant.

This clonotype was found a few times. This clone's antigen is unknown. No clone much larger than this one lies a single base away; base qualities are absent. The chain couples TRBV28 to TRBJ2-2; tentative D gene TRBD1, with 5 bases matching. Sequenced: whole blood. The clonotype originates from a human donor in good health. Some clones in this sample may be carry-over from other donors' samples. The CDR3 reads as follows: CASSLRQGAGELFF. The DNA sequence is given as TGTGCCAGCAGTTTAAGGCAGGGCGCCGGGGAGCTGTTTTTT.